This entry describes one T cell receptor beta chain. The antigen this receptor binds is unknown. Base qualities are not provided; no much larger clone lies one nucleotide away. V lost 6 bases and J lost 5 bases; the stretch between them is 31 bases long. Via the germline V gene, CDR1 is MDHEN and CDR2 SYDVKM. There are 19 amino acids in the CDR3, from cysteine to phenylalanine inclusive. The only DNA kept is the CDR3, 57 bases in frame from the first base. The donors were healthy, HIV-negative adults with no recently reported acute infections or vaccinations. All donors were Caucasian adults living in Nashville, Tennessee, USA. CD4+ T cells were enriched by magnetic negative selection; naive cells were then positively selected on CD45RA, and the negative fraction formed the memory subset. After blood collection by leukapheresis, PBMCs were isolated using Ficoll-Histopaque density gradient centrifugation and then cryopreserved in the vapor phase of liquid nitrogen. Analytical flow cytometry was used to check the purity and quantity of each magnetically sorted T cell population. From each sorted fraction, genomic DNA was isolated and quantified by UV absorbance on a Nanodrop 2000c.

This sample was included in a study of shared clonotypes between healthy human individuals (dated by TCRdb to between 2020 and 2021). Concerning the study at large: A few men and a couple of women, aged 18 to 49 years, made up the cohort. Per donor, three plates each were used for CD4 naive and CD4 memory, two for CD8 naive, and one for CD8 memory. The study deeply sequenced blood TCR repertoires of about 5 healthy adults to estimate repertoire size and the extent of clonotype sharing between individuals. Different laboratories and diverse techniques were used to prepare libraries and sequence TCR repertoires, to increase sequencing depth and limit assay-specific biases. Between about 0.9 and 10 billion PBMCs per donor were obtained by leukapheresis.

TCR CDR3 regions were amplified from genomic DNA by multiplex PCR using the deep immunoSEQ assay. Genomic DNA extracted from each cell subset was distributed evenly over all wells of several immunoSEQ 96-well plates, and each plate served as one replicate. For sorted subsets, approximately 200 ng of genomic DNA, equivalent to about 30,000 T cell genomes, went into each replicate PCR. The purified libraries were quantified using a Qubit 3.0 fluorometer, sized with a Bioanalyzer 2100, and then quantified again using the KAPA Library Quantification kit. Every immunoSEQ 96-well plate was sequenced on a separate single-read 150-cycle Illumina NextSeq 550 flow cell. Per the authors' processing: The immunoSEQ output contained only junctional sequences without quality scores, so filtering could not match that applied to full-length reads. To assign V/J genes and CDR3, sequences were annotated against IMGT germline references using PyIR, a Python wrapper for IgBLAST v1.9. Reads with weak V/J assignments (E-value above 1e-6), missing CDR3, stop codons, out-of-frame junctions, or ambiguous translated residues were removed. V3J clonotypes were defined as sequences sharing an identical inferred V gene, J gene, and CDR3 amino acid sequence. Percentage overlap between repertoires was computed as shared unique clonotypes divided by the size of the smaller repertoire. Three approaches were used to assess repertoire richness: RTK rarefaction, the Chao1 estimator, and Recon v2.1 estimates of unobserved clonotypes. For all TCRbeta clonotypes obtained by the gDNA method from a handful of donors, generation probabilities were computed with OLGA. Entries here come from immuneACCESS through TCRdb and include only in-frame sequences with V and J called. Some clones fail to appear in such tables; in the studies checked, an unresolved V gene covers under half of the shortfall, and the cause of the remainder is unknown. Clonal size and the V and J genes are those of that table, whereas D and trimming came from the DNA. This sample has 2 million to 2.5 million clones in its table, and approximately 93% of those were observed once. The top ten clonotypes cover roughly 0.39% of the sample.

General conclusions and limits of the study: Pairwise subsampling led to the expectation that sequencing depth would affect the degree of clonotype sharing among donors. Compared with non-shared clonotypes, the clonotypes found in all four sorted-subset donors had higher generation probabilities. Because the study included a small number of donors, the genetic and exposure-history diversity represented was limited. Even with the large sequencing depth, rarefaction of the sorted-subset datasets indicated that sequencing was incomplete. Sharing across four donors was observed for around 5% of naive CD4, over 3% of naive CD8, roughly 2.3% of memory CD4, and less than 0.45% of memory CD8 clonotypes. Sampling was limited to blood, and TCR repertoires in tissue likely differ from TCR repertoires in blood. Larger estimated clonotype richness was generally found for naive subsets than for memory subsets.

Sequencing used naive CD4+ T cells from PBMCs. In light of the paper, this sample's cell subset or site label describes: CD45RA+ positively selected. The chain is made from TRBV28 and TRBJ1-2; TRBD1 could be the D gene, as 5 bases match. This receptor was identified in a young man in good health. Some clones in this sample may be carry-over from other donors' samples. The DNA reads TGTGCCAGCAGCCGACCCTTTTGGGAGGGCGGGGGGGATCTATATGGCTACACCTTC. This is translated as CASSRPFWEGGGDLYGYTF.